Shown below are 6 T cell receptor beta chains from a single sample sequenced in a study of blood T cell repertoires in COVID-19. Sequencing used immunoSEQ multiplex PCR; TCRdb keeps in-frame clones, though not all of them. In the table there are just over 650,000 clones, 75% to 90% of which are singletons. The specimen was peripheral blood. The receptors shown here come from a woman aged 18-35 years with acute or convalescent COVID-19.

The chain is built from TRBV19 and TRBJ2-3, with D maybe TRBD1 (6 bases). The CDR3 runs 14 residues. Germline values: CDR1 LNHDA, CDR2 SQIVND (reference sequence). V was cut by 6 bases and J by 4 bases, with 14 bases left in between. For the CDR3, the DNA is TGTGCCAGTAGCAAAGGGGGTGCGGCAGATACGCAGTATTTT. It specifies CASSKGGAADTQYF.

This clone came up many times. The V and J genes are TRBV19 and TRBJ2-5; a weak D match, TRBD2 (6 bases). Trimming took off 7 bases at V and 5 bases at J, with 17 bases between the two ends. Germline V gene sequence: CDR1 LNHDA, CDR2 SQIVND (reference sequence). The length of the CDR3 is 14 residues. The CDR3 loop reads CASTPGGDLETQYF. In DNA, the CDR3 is TGTGCCAGTACCCCGGGCGGGGATCTGGAGACCCAGTACTTC.

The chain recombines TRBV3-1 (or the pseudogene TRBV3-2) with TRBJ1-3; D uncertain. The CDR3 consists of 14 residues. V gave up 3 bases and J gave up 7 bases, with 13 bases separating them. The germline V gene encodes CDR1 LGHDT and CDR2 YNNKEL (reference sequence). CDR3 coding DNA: TGTGCCAGCAGCCACCCAACTTCTTGGAACACCATATATTTT. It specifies CASSHPTSWNTIYF.

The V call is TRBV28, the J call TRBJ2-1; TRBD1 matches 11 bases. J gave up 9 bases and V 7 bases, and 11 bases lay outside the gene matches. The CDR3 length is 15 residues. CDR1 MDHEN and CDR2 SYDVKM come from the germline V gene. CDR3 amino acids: CASIGRGQGVTEQFF. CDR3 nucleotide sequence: TGTGCCAGCATAGGCCGGGGACAGGGGGTCACTGAGCAGTTCTTC.

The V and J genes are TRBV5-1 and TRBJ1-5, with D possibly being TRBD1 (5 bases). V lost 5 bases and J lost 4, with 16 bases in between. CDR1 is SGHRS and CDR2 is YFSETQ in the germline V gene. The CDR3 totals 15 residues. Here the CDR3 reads CASSPEGAENQPQHF. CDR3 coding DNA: TGCGCCAGCAGTCCCGAAGGGGCAGAGAATCAGCCCCAGCATTTT.

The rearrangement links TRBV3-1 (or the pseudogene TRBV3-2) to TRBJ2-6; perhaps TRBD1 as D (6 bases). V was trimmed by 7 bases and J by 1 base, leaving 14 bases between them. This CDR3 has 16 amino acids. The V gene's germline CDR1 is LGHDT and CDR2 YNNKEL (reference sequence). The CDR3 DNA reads TGTGCCAGCACACCGGGACACACTTCTGGGGCCAACGTCCTGACTTTC. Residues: CASTPGHTSGANVLTF.